The clone carrying this T cell receptor beta chain has just one count. These data come from a study of blood T cell repertoires in COVID-19. The wider study: The origin of the acute and convalescent COVID-19 samples was the United States, Italy and Spain. PBMCs, B-cell-depleted T cells, or T cells provided the cDNA or gDNA that made up the material.

In the original workflow: Reference gene primers were amplified, and this amplification served to estimate nucleated cell counts. Only in-frame clones appear in the TCRdb table, and some are missing; sequencing was by immunoSEQ multiplex PCR. The D gene and trimming were derived from the DNA, and the V and J assignments and clone size from that table. In the table there are roughly 380,000 clones, 81% of which are singletons. The sequenced sample consisted of peripheral blood. This clonotype originated in a human donor with acute or convalescent COVID-19. The donor label of this sample is uncertain.

The CDR3 reads CASSRGRVAEKLFF. The DNA of the CDR3 is TGTGCCAGCAGCAGGGGGCGCGTGGCCGAAAAACTGTTTTTT. The chain has TRBV9 and TRBJ1-4, with TRBD1 matching over 7 bases. The CDR3 has 14 residues. CDR1 and CDR2 from the germline V gene are SGDLS and YYNGEE. The ends lost 4 bases at V and 8 bases at J; junction bases unmatched: 8.